The entry below describes one T cell receptor beta chain. Its specificity is unknown. The sample comes from a study of T cells in women clearing cervical HPV infection. The wider study: No precancer developed; the control's incident HPV16 infection cleared within 12 months. Regarding the study as a whole: Effector/memory and HPV-specific T cells were not isolated, and association timing is unknown.

Clones were read by immunoSEQ multiplex PCR, and TCRdb kept only the in-frame ones, dropping some. This sample's clone table lists about 35,000 clones. The sample comprised blood buffy coat. This sequence was found in a woman aged 18 to 75 with a cervical HPV16 infection that either progressed to CIN3+ or cleared (not recorded which).

The sequenced CDR3 bases are TGCGCCAGCAGACCAAGATTCGGACAGAACACCGGGGAG. This translates into CASRPRFGQNTGE. The CDR3, in full, reads CASRPRFGQNTGELFF. V and J are TRBV5-1 and TRBJ2-2; a possible D gene is TRBD1 (5 bases). The read ends 3 residues before the CDR3 terminus; that terminus is restored from the germline J gene. CDR1 is SGHRS, CDR2 YFSETQ, per germline. The CDR3 is made up of 16 amino acids. The germline V and J ends were trimmed by 5 bases and 1 base, with 15 bases remaining between them.